Shown below are 26 T cell receptor beta chains from a single sample sequenced in a study of human T cells and chemical hapten exposure. Specified time point: patch test 2, 6 weeks after DPC sensitization. Treatment denoted: therapeutic diphenylcyclopropenone sensitization with weekly scalp DPC. Each CDR3 protein is one row after TCRdb ran MiXCR on the RACE reads. This sample yields roughly 54,000 distinct CDR3 sequences, of which around 9.5% are seen a single time; 1.5% to 2% belongs to the top ten. The sequencing here drew on whole blood, taken in connection with sensitization to the hapten diphenylcyclopropenone (DPC). These receptors were obtained from a woman in her forties or fifties with alopecia areata. Some clones in this sample may be carry-over from other donors' samples.

This sequence joins TRBV6-2 or TRBV6-3 and TRBJ1-2, with D hard to call. V was shortened by 6 bases and J by 4 bases, with 15 bases between the two germline ends. CDR3 length: 14 amino acids. Per germline, CDR1 MNHEY and CDR2 SVGEGT. CDR3 nucleotides: TGTGCCAGCAGCCGGGGAGGGATCTCCTATGGCTACACCTTC. Protein sequence: CASSRGGISYGYTF.

This clonotype was seen more than once but under ten times. The chain is built from TRBV18 and TRBJ2-5; TRBD1 aligns across 7 bases. The germline V gene encodes CDR1 KGHSH and CDR2 LQKENI. This CDR3 contains 16 residues. J was trimmed by 2 bases and V by 0 bases; bases with no gene match: 6. The CDR3 DNA reads TGTGCCAGCTCACCACCGGGGACAGACAAACAAGAGACCCAGTACTTC. This translates into CASSPPGTDKQETQYF.

This clonotype was counted ten times or more. The rearrangement joins TRBV4-1 to TRBJ2-1; the D gene is possibly TRBD1 (6 bases). This CDR3 comprises 16 residues. CDR1 and CDR2 from the germline V gene are MGHRA and YSYEKL. Trimming left V 2 bases short and J 6 bases short, with 17 bases between. CDR3 coding DNA: TGCGCCAGCAGCCAATGGCGGGCAGGGGTAAGCAATGAGCAGTTCTTC. This translates into CASSQWRAGVSNEQFF.

This clonotype was detected only a few times. The chain links TRBV20-1 to TRBJ1-3; D gene unclear. The CDR3 is 15 amino acids. V gave up 3 bases and J gave up 0 bases, with 12 bases separating them. The V gene's germline CDR1 is DFQATT and CDR2 SNEGSKA (reference sequence). The CDR3 loop is CSASQVLLSGNTIYF. The CDR3 coding sequence is TGCAGTGCTAGTCAGGTGCTTCTCTCTGGAAACACCATATATTTT.

The rearrangement uses TRBV6-5 and TRBJ1-5, with 7 positions matching TRBD1. Germline V gives CDR1 MNHEY, CDR2 SVGAGI. The trim removed 8 bases at V and 3 bases at J, leaving 4 bases unmatched. The CDR3 covers 13 residues. The CDR3 here is CASGTVNNQPQHF. The CDR3 nucleotides read TGTGCCAGCGGGACAGTGAACAATCAGCCCCAGCATTTT.

In this sample, this clonotype turned up many times. This chain connects TRBV2 to TRBJ1-5, with 9 bases fitting TRBD1. The CDR3 contains 15 residues. Trimming took 4 bases from V and 1 from J; bases not matched to a gene: 2. In germline, CDR1 is SNHLY, CDR2 FYNNEI. CDR3 protein: CASSGQGGSNQPQHF. The CDR3 bases are TGTGCCAGCAGTGGACAGGGGGGCAGCAATCAGCCCCAGCATTTT. The whole variable domain, remainder taken from reference TRBV2 and TRBJ1-5, is EPEVTQTPSHQVTQMGQEVILRCVPISNHLYFYWYRQILGQKVEFLVSFYNNEISEKSEIFDDQFSVERPDGSNFTLKIRSTKLEDSAMYFCASSGQGGSNQPQHFGDGTRLSIL.

The chain couples TRBV5-1 to TRBJ2-5, with 8 bases fitting TRBD1. There are 16 residues in the CDR3. CDR1 is SGHRS, CDR2 YFSETQ, per germline. The V segment lost 0 bases and the J segment 6 bases; nucleotides outside the gene matches: 10. CDR3 region: CASSLEFTDREQTQYF. CDR3 nucleotides: TGCGCCAGCAGCTTGGAGTTTACGGACAGGGAGCAGACCCAGTACTTC.

This clonotype occurred a few times. The gene calls are TRBV6-4 and TRBJ1-6; D call uncertain. This CDR3 is 17 amino acids long. Germline V gene data show CDR1 as MRHNA and CDR2 as SNTAGT. The V end was cut by 3 bases, the J end by 3 bases, with 15 bases between. The CDR3 nucleotides are TGTGCCAGCAGTGATTTCTTGGGTCGATTCTATAATTCACCCCTCCACTTT. Translation gives CASSDFLGRFYNSPLHF.

The chain recombines TRBV11-2 with TRBJ2-3; 7 positions agree with TRBD1. The CDR3 length is 15 residues. J gave up 2 bases and V 5 bases, and 7 bases lay outside the gene matches. CDR1 is SGHAT and CDR2 is FQNNGV in the germline V gene. CDR3 DNA: TGTGCCAGCAGCCTGCGGACAGGTTCCACAGATACGCAGTATTTT. This gives the protein CASSLRTGSTDTQYF.

This clonotype showed up many times. The CDR3 coding sequence is TGCGCCAGCAGCAACGGACAGGCCGTCTCTGGAAACACCATATATTTT. Translating it yields CASSNGQAVSGNTIYF. V is TRBV5-1 and J is TRBJ1-3; 7 bases align to TRBD1. Germline CDR1 is SGHRS and CDR2 is YFSETQ. This CDR3 spans 16 amino acids. V was pared by 4 bases and J by 0 bases, with 7 bases of the junction left unmatched.

This clonotype was seen a handful of times. The genes are TRBV20-1 and TRBJ2-7; 10 positions agree with TRBD2. CDR3 length: 15 amino acids. Unmatched junction bases numbered 6, after V lost 3 bases and J lost 1 base. Germline V gives CDR1 DFQATT, CDR2 SNEGSKA (reference sequence). The CDR3 loop is CSARVLLAGSYEQYF. CDR3 in DNA: TGCAGTGCTAGGGTCTTACTAGCGGGATCCTACGAGCAGTACTTC.

This chain links TRBV5-6 with TRBJ2-5; the match to TRBD1 covers 7 bases. The CDR3 is 14 residues long. Germline-derived CDR1 and CDR2 are SGHDT and YYEEEE. J gave up 4 bases and V 4 bases, and 7 bases lay outside the gene matches. Written as DNA, the CDR3 is TGTGCCAGCAGCGCCAGGGGGATCCGAGAGACCCAGTACTTC. This codes for CASSARGIRETQYF.

Only a few counts were recorded for this clonotype. V is TRBV5-1 and J is TRBJ2-1; D is perhaps TRBD2 (5 bases). The V and J ends lost 3 bases and 7 bases respectively, with 14 bases between them. The V gene's germline CDR1 is SGHRS and CDR2 YFSETQ. CDR3 size: 14 residues. CDR3 sequence (DNA): TGCGCCAGCAGCTCGGAGGCCCTGGTTAATGAGCAGTTCTTC. This translates into CASSSEALVNEQFF.

This chain connects TRBV7-2 to TRBJ2-5; no firm D call. Trimming removed 1 base from V and 5 bases from J, with 14 bases in between. Germline assignment: CDR1 SGHTA and CDR2 FQGNSA. The CDR3 totals 15 residues. The chain's CDR3 is CASSLVGGIPETQYF. CDR3 sequence (DNA): TGTGCCAGCAGCTTAGTGGGCGGTATACCTGAGACCCAGTACTTC.

This chain joins TRBV18 and TRBJ1-1, with 9 bases lining up with TRBD1. The CDR3 covers 17 residues. Trimming cost V 0 bases and J 2 bases; bases outside gene matches: 7. Germline loops: CDR1 KGHSH, CDR2 LQKENI. Written as DNA, the CDR3 is TGTGCCAGCTCACCACCGTTGGGGACAGGGAAAAACACTGAAGCTTTCTTT. It is translated as CASSPPLGTGKNTEAFF. The full variable domain, with the rest looked up from reference TRBV18 and TRBJ1-1, is NAGVMQNPRHLVRRRGQEARLRCSPMKGHSHVYWYRQLPEEGLKFMVYLQKENIIDESGMPKERFSAEFPKEGPSILRIQQVVRGDSAAYFCASSPPLGTGKNTEAFFGQGTRLTVV.

The CDR3 bases are TGTGCCAGCTTCCTAGCCTCTTACAATGAGCAGTTCTTC. It specifies CASFLASYNEQFF. The chain combines TRBV2 with TRBJ2-1; tentatively, D is TRBD2 (5 bases). The CDR3 covers 13 residues. Deletions cut 8 bases from V and 4 bases from J, with 12 bases between. The V gene's germline CDR1 is SNHLY and CDR2 FYNNEI. The full variable domain, rest sourced from reference TRBV2 and TRBJ2-1, is EPEVTQTPSHQVTQMGQEVILRCVPISNHLYFYWYRQILGQKVEFLVSFYNNEISEKSEIFDDQFSVERPDGSNFTLKIRSTKLEDSAMYFCASFLASYNEQFFGPGTRLTVL.

This clonotype was observed at least ten times. In nucleotides, the CDR3 is TGCGCCAGCAGTGAGGGGGGCACAGATACGCAGTATTTT. Translating it yields CASSEGGTDTQYF. The chain has TRBV5-1 and TRBJ2-3; perhaps TRBD1 as D (6 bases). CDR1 and CDR2 from the germline V gene are SGHRS and YFSETQ. Between the trimmed V and J ends, which lost 5 bases and 1 base, there was a span of 8 bases. The CDR3 runs 13 residues.

J is TRBJ1-5 and V is TRBV3-1; D not resolved. Germline V gives CDR1 LGHDT, CDR2 YNNKEL (reference sequence). The CDR3 consists of 13 residues. Trimming left V 4 bases short and J 5 bases short, with 9 bases between. CDR3 DNA: TGTGCCAGCAGCCTACGGGAACATCAGCCCCAGCATTTT. Protein product: CASSLREHQPQHF.

This clonotype occurred many times. The genes are TRBV6-2 or TRBV6-3 and TRBJ2-6; D remains unclear. Per the germline V gene, CDR1 is MNHEY and CDR2 is SVGEGT. CDR3 length: 12 amino acids. Trimming took off 5 bases at V and 2 bases at J, with 1 base between the two ends. Written as DNA, the CDR3 is TGTGCCAGCAGTCCTGGGGCCAACGTCCTGACTTTC. Residues: CASSPGANVLTF.

The V and J genes are TRBV2 and TRBJ1-1; 7 positions agree with TRBD1. Trimming cost V 4 bases and J 0 bases; bases outside gene matches: 5. The CDR3 spans 15 residues. Germline V gene data show CDR1 as SNHLY and CDR2 as FYNNEI. As DNA, the CDR3 is TGTGCCAGCAGTGGGGAGGGACAGCTGAACACTGAAGCTTTCTTT. This sequence encodes CASSGEGQLNTEAFF.

The V gene is TRBV4-1, the J gene TRBJ2-5; D remains ambiguous. Germline CDR1 reads MGHRA; CDR2 reads YSYEKL. The V gene lost 1 base and the J gene lost 2 bases, with 11 bases spanning the gap. This CDR3 region has 15 residues. The DNA of the CDR3 is TGCGCCAGCAGCCAAGTTTTGGACGTACAAGAGACCCAGTACTTC. The encoded protein is CASSQVLDVQETQYF.

At least ten counts were recorded for this clonotype. The chain uses TRBV29-1 and TRBJ1-2, with D perhaps matching TRBD1 (5 bases). The V end lost 3 bases, the J end lost 4 bases, and 15 bases lay between the germline ends. CDR3 size: 14 residues. Germline CDR1 SQVTM, CDR2 ANQGSEA. The CDR3 here is CSVDLRGQGYGYTF. CDR3 nucleotides: TGCAGCGTTGACCTTCGGGGCCAAGGCTATGGCTACACCTTC.

Many counts were recorded for this clonotype. This rearrangement joins TRBV28 to TRBJ1-2; D is unresolved. CDR1 is MDHEN, CDR2 SYDVKM, per germline. The CDR3 loop spans 13 amino acids. The V gene lost 2 bases and the J gene lost 4 bases, with 8 bases spanning the gap. CDR3 protein: CASSLRTPYGYTF. The CDR3 DNA is TGTGCCAGCAGTTTAAGGACCCCCTATGGCTACACCTTC.

This clonotype has a handful of counts. The rearrangement joins TRBV6-5 to TRBJ2-6; no definite D call. Germline CDR1 is MNHEY and CDR2 is SVGAGI. This CDR3 contains 16 residues. V was pared by 4 bases and J by 4 bases, with 14 bases between. The DNA of the CDR3 is TGTGCCAGCAGTTGGGGAAGAGCATCCGGGGCCAACGTCCTGACTTTC. Protein: CASSWGRASGANVLTF.

Ten or more counts support this clonotype. The genes are TRBV11-2 and TRBJ1-4, with D unclear. CDR3 length equals 13 residues. With 3 bases removed from V and 6 bases from J, the gap between germline ends came to 8 bases. In germline, CDR1 is SGHAT, CDR2 FQNNGV. The CDR3 region is CASSFSPDEKLFF. CDR3 DNA sequence: TGTGCCAGCAGCTTCAGTCCCGATGAAAAACTGTTTTTT.

The chain couples TRBV18 to TRBJ2-2; perhaps TRBD1 as D (6 bases). The CDR3 consists of 16 residues. Germline V lookup: CDR1 KGHSH, CDR2 LQKENI. Trimming cost V 3 bases and J 0 bases, with 11 bases left between them. Here the CDR3 DNA reads TGTGCCAGCTCACCCTCCGGGACATCGAACACCGGGGAGCTGTTTTTT. It translates to CASSPSGTSNTGELFF.